Shown below are 5 T cell receptor beta chains from a single sample sequenced in a study of blood T cell repertoires in COVID-19. The protocol was immunoSEQ multiplex PCR, while the TCRdb copy is restricted to in-frame clones and leaves out a portion. The sample lists a few hundred thousand clones; over 65% were seen once. The specimen sequenced was PBMCs or T cells enriched from blood (not recorded which). These receptors were obtained from a woman aged 55-70 years who had recovered from COVID-19.

This chain uses TRBV3-1 (or the pseudogene TRBV3-2) with TRBJ1-6; 8 nucleotides agree with TRBD1. The CDR3 length is 16 residues. Looked up from germline, CDR1 is LGHDT and CDR2 is YNNKEL (reference sequence). Trimming cost V 0 bases and J 7 bases; bases outside gene matches: 5. CDR3: CASSQDRTGYNSPLHF. Here the CDR3 DNA reads TGTGCCAGCAGCCAAGATCGGACAGGGTACAATTCACCCCTCCACTTT.

The J gene is TRBJ2-7, the V gene TRBV3-1 (or the pseudogene TRBV3-2); possibly TRBD1 for D (6 bases). V lost 4 bases and J lost 0, with 13 bases in between. Germline V gene lookup returns CDR1 LGHDT and CDR2 YNNKEL (reference sequence). CDR3 length equals 15 residues. The CDR3: CASSLMGASSYEQYF. The CDR3 region has the DNA TGTGCCAGCAGCCTCATGGGGGCCAGCTCCTACGAGCAGTACTTC.

In regard to this clone: Other nucleotide sequences from this sample produce the same CDR3. This chain links TRBV18 with TRBJ1-3; D is unresolved. V lost 6 bases to trimming and J lost 3 bases, with 9 bases between them. Germline V gene data show CDR1 as KGHSH and CDR2 as LQKENI. This CDR3 has 13 residues. CDR3 in DNA: TGTGCCAGCTCTCCCTCCAGTGGAAACACCATATATTTT. Amino acid sequence: CASSPSSGNTIYF.

The chain couples TRBV18 to TRBJ2-1; TRBD2 is a possible D gene (5 bases). The germline V and J ends were trimmed by 1 base and 2 bases, with 15 bases remaining between them. This CDR3 contains 17 residues. Germline CDR1 KGHSH, CDR2 LQKENI. CDR3 loop: CASSPQPGSMAYNEQFF. CDR3 in DNA: TGTGCCAGCTCACCACAGCCGGGATCGATGGCCTACAATGAGCAGTTCTTC.

V usage is TRBV6-5 and J usage is TRBJ1-2; the match to TRBD1 covers 7 bases. This CDR3 region has 13 residues. Germline values: CDR1 MNHEY, CDR2 SVGAGI. The junction had 8 bases not matched to a gene; V was cut back by 5 bases and J by 8 bases. The CDR3 nucleotides read TGTGCCAGCAGTCGCGACAGGGAACGGGGCTACACCTTC. The encoded protein is CASSRDRERGYTF.